This TCR beta chain came from a study of beta chain features in type 1 diabetes. Study summary: Healthy donors and patients had similar age, gender and cell yields. Sorted cells numbering under 110 million were examined across all samples. Study-wide results and caveats: Among patients with Type 1 diabetes, TCRB CDR3s were moderately but significantly shorter in every one of the four CD4+ subsets.

Expressed TCRB transcripts were sequenced because the entire RNA isolate underwent reverse transcription. The repertoire was sequenced with immunoSEQ multiplex PCR; TCRdb's copy has only in-frame clones and lacks some. The sample consists of hundreds of thousands of clones, about 14% of them appearing once. On this clone: Its cognate antigen is unknown.

The sequencing sample was made of naive CD4+ T cells from blood. The TCR was taken from a man aged 18 to 30 with type 1 diabetes.

This CDR3 reads CASSHPQGGRRGDEQFF. The CDR3 nucleotides are TGTGCCAGCAGCCACCCCCAGGGGGGCCGGAGAGGGGATGAGCAGTTCTTC. This chain links TRBV4-2 with TRBJ2-1; the D gene is possibly TRBD1 (7 bases). Germline CDR1 and CDR2: LGHNA and YNFKEQ. The CDR3 totals 17 residues. V was pared by 3 bases and J by 8 bases, with 23 bases between.